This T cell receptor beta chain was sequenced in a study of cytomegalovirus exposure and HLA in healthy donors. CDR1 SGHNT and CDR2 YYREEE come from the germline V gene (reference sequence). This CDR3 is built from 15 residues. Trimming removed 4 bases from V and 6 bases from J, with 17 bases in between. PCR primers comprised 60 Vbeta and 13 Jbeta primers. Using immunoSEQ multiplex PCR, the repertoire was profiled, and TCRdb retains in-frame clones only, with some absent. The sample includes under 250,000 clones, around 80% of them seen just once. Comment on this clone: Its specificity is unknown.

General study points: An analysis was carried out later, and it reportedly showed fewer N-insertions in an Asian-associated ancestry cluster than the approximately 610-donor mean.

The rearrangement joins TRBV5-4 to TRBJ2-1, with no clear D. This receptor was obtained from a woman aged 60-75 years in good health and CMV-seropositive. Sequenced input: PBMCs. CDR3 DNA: TGTGCCAGCAGCCCGCCCCTTAGAAGCGCCAATGAGCAGTTCTTC. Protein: CASSPPLRSANEQFF.